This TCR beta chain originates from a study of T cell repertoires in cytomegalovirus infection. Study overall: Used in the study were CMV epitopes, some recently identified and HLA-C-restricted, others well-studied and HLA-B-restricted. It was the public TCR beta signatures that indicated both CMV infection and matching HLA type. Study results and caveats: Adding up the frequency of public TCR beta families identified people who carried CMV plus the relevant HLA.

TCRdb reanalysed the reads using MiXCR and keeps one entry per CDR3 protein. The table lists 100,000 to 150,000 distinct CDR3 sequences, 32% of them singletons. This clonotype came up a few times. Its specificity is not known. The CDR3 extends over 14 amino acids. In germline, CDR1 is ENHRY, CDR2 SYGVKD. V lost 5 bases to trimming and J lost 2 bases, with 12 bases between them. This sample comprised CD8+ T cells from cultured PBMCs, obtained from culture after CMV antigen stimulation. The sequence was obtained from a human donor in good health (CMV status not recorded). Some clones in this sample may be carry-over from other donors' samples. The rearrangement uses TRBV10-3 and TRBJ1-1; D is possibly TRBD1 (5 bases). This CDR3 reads CAISLTGTNTEAFF. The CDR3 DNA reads TGTGCCATCAGTCTTACAGGCACTAACACTGAAGCTTTCTTT.